The TCR beta chain under discussion was sequenced for a study of OX40 agonist ivuxolimab in advanced cancers. Study context: Patient treatment consisted of intravenous ivuxolimab administration every 2 weeks at 0.01 to 10 mg/kg. It was permissible to have had prior anti-PD-1, anti-PD-L1 or anti-CTLA-4 therapy, and around 40% had some.

This clone was counted once. The antigen is not known. Cycle 7 day 1, cycle 4 day 1, and baseline were the timepoints at which blood was sampled. Repertoires were generated with immunoSEQ multiplex PCR, while TCRdb's copy carries only in-frame clones and drops some. The repertoire holds approximately 100,000 clones, with approximately 90% as singletons. General observations from the study: A proportion of nonresponders additionally exhibited low normalized T-cell clonal expansion.

Germline V gene sequence: CDR1 GTSNPN, CDR2 SVGIG (reference sequence). This CDR3 has 13 residues. V gave up 2 bases and J gave up 6 bases; unmatched junction bases: 1. This receptor was identified in an adult with an advanced solid tumor such as melanoma, head and neck, liver or kidney cancer. Sequenced here: CD4+ or CD8+ T cells sorted from blood, sampled in a trial of the OX40 agonist ivuxolimab. This rearrangement joins TRBV30 to TRBJ1-4; 9 bases line up with TRBD1. The CDR3 DNA follows: TGTGCCTGGAGTCGGGACAGGGATGAAAAACTGTTTTTT. Protein sequence: CAWSRDRDEKLFF.